The rows below give T cell receptor beta chains drawn from one sample of a study of blood T cell repertoires in COVID-19. Assay used: immunoSEQ multiplex PCR; TCRdb lists only in-frame clones, some missing. This table holds tens of thousands of clones, about 86% found once. Sequenced: peripheral blood. These receptors were collected from a man over 45 with acute or convalescent COVID-19. Each CDR3 is given with its conserved first and last residue. The D gene is left open where the match is weak. Clone size is not always given. Where it is, it says once, few, many or a class for expanded clones.

J gene	clone size	V gene	D gene	CDR3 DNA	CDR3 protein
TRBJ2-5	NA	TRBV6-5	TRBD1	TGTGCCAGCAGTTACCGAGACAGGGGGTCTACCCAGTACTTC	CASSYRDRGSTQYF
TRBJ1-6	few	TRBV19	NA	TGTGCCAGTAGTTCCTCGGGGTTCAATTCACCCCTCCACTTT	CASSSSGFNSPLHF
TRBJ2-3	NA	TRBV5-1	TRBD2	TGCGCCAGCAGCTTTACTAGCGACACAGATACGCAGTATTTT	CASSFTSDTDTQYF
TRBJ2-3	NA	TRBV3-1/TRBV3-2	TRBD1	TGTGCCAGCAGCGCACAGGGGGCGCGGACAGATACGCAGTATTTT	CASSAQGARTDTQYF
TRBJ2-3	NA	TRBV2	TRBD2	TGTGCCAGCAGTTTACTAGCGGGGCGGGGGGATACGCAGTATTTT	CASSLLAGRGDTQYF
TRBJ2-3	NA	TRBV7-9	TRBD2	TGTGCCAGCAGCTTACACGGACTAGGAGATACGCAGTATTTT	CASSLHGLGDTQYF
TRBJ2-1	NA	TRBV10-3	TRBD2	TGTGCCACGGGGACTAGCGTTAATGAGCAGTTCTTC	CATGTSVNEQFF
TRBJ2-1	NA	TRBV6-1	TRBD2	TGTGCCAGCAGTGAACAGCGGGAGGGCCGTAATGAGCAGTTCTTC	CASSEQREGRNEQFF
TRBJ2-7	few	TRBV3-1/TRBV3-2	NA	TGTGCCAGCAGCCAAGGGCCGGGTTTCGGCTACGAGCAGTACTTC	CASSQGPGFGYEQYF
TRBJ2-7	NA	TRBV27	NA	TGTGCCAGCAGTTTACGTGGCGGCTACTCCTACGAGCAGTACTTC	CASSLRGGYSYEQYF
TRBJ1-1	NA	TRBV19	TRBD1	TGTGCCAGTAGTAGAGGAGGGGGCGATACCCCTGAAGCTTTCTTT	CASSRGGGDTPEAFF
TRBJ2-7	NA	TRBV28	NA	TGTGCCACGAGGATGCAGGGTGGCTCCTACGAGCAGTACTTC	CATRMQGGSYEQYF
TRBJ2-3	NA	TRBV7-2	TRBD2	TGTGCCAGCAGCTTAGTGAATAGCGGGGGTGGCACAGATACGCAGTATTTT	CASSLVNSGGGTDTQYF
TRBJ2-7	few	TRBV30	TRBD2	TGTGCCTGGAGGACTAGCGGGACCTACGAGCAGTACTTC	CAWRTSGTYEQYF
TRBJ2-1	NA	TRBV24-1	TRBD2	TGTGCCACCAGTGATATGGCTAGCGGGACTTCCTACAATGAGCAGTTCTTC	CATSDMASGTSYNEQFF
TRBJ1-3	NA	TRBV3-1/TRBV3-2	NA	TGTGCCAGCAGCGGGACTTCCATATATTTT	CASSGTSIYF
TRBJ2-3	NA	TRBV4-1	TRBD2	TGCGCCAGCAGCCCGGGACTACTGACAGATACGCAGTATTTT	CASSPGLLTDTQYF
TRBJ2-5	NA	TRBV24-1	NA	TGTGCCACCAGTGATTCCCAGGGGTTGGTGGAGACCCAGTACTTC	CATSDSQGLVETQYF
TRBJ2-3	NA	TRBV5-1	TRBD1	TGCGCCAGCAGCCCGGGACAGGAGTTCACAGATACGCAGTATTTT	CASSPGQEFTDTQYF
TRBJ2-7	NA	TRBV6-1	NA	TGTGCCAGCAGTGATCTGAGCTCCTACGAGCAGTACTTC	CASSDLSSYEQYF
TRBJ1-6	NA	TRBV6-5	NA	TGTGCCAGCAGTCACAGGGTCATGGGTAATTCACCCCTCCACTTT	CASSHRVMGNSPLHF
TRBJ1-5	few	TRBV7-2	TRBD1	TGTGCCAGCAGCTTCAGGACAGGGGGCTACCAGCCCCAGCATTTT	CASSFRTGGYQPQHF
TRBJ2-7	NA	TRBV12-3/TRBV12-4	NA	TGTGCCAGCAGTTTCGGGATAGGCGACGAGCAGTACTTC	CASSFGIGDEQYF
TRBJ2-3	NA	TRBV27	NA	TGTGCCAGCAGTACGTGGGGGCTCACAGATACGCAGTATTTT	CASSTWGLTDTQYF
TRBJ2-7	NA	TRBV6-5	TRBD1	TGTGCCAGCAGTTACCGTCGACAGGGGGAAACCTACGAGCAGTACTTC	CASSYRRQGETYEQYF
TRBJ2-1	NA	TRBV4-1	NA	TGCGCCAGCATCGGCGGGCCATACAATGAGCAGTTCTTC	CASIGGPYNEQFF
TRBJ1-2	NA	TRBV5-4	NA	TGTGCCAGCAGCCCCCGCGGGTATGGCTACACCTTC	CASSPRGYGYTF
TRBJ2-2	once	TRBV2	NA	TGTGCCAGGACTTCTAGCGAGAGGGCCGGGGAGCTGTTTTTT	CARTSSERAGELFF
TRBJ2-7	NA	TRBV6-5	NA	TGTGCCAGCAGTTCCCCCGGGAGCCCCTCGGAGCAGTACTTC	CASSSPGSPSEQYF
TRBJ2-7	NA	TRBV13	NA	TGTGCCAGCAGCTTAGAAGCTAGCTCGTCCTACGAGCAGTACTTC	CASSLEASSSYEQYF
TRBJ2-1	NA	TRBV6-1	NA	TGTGCCAGCAGTGATCTCCGCTTCGACAACCACAATGAGCAGTTCTTC	CASSDLRFDNHNEQFF
TRBJ2-1	NA	TRBV5-1	TRBD2	TGCGCCAGCAGCTACGGGACTACCGGTTACAATGAGCAGTTCTTC	CASSYGTTGYNEQFF
TRBJ2-5	NA	TRBV9	NA	TGTGCCAGCAGCGCCCAAAGGGGGTTTGAGACCCAGTACTTC	CASSAQRGFETQYF
TRBJ1-4	NA	TRBV28	TRBD1	TGTGCCAGCAGACCGGGACAGGGGCCAAATAATGAAAAACTGTTTTTT	CASRPGQGPNNEKLFF
TRBJ2-1	NA	TRBV28	TRBD1	TGTGCCGGTCGTTATAGGGGGCGAAATGAGCAGTTCTTC	CAGRYRGRNEQFF
TRBJ1-2	NA	TRBV28	NA	TGTGCCAGCAGTTTAGTCTCGGGGGGCTACACCTTC	CASSLVSGGYTF
TRBJ2-1	NA	TRBV9	NA	TGTGCCTCCCAACGCGGTAGCTCCTACAATGAGCAGTTCTTC	CASQRGSSYNEQFF
TRBJ2-1	NA	TRBV7-8	NA	TGTGCCAGCAGCTCAACAGGGAAAAATGAGCAGTTCTTC	CASSSTGKNEQFF
TRBJ1-1	few	TRBV18	NA	TGTGCCAGCTCACGGTCTGAGCTGAACACTGAAGCTTTCTTT	CASSRSELNTEAFF
TRBJ2-7	NA	TRBV2	TRBD1	TGTGCCAGCACACAGGAACAGGGGTTCAACGAGCAGTACTTC	CASTQEQGFNEQYF
TRBJ1-5	few	TRBV30	TRBD1	TGTGCCTGGAGGGACCGACAGGGCTATCGGCCCCAGCATTTT	CAWRDRQGYRPQHF
TRBJ2-7	many	TRBV27	TRBD2	TGTGCCAGCAGTTTGGCGGGAGTCTCCTACGAGCAGTACTTC	CASSLAGVSYEQYF
TRBJ2-2	NA	TRBV28	TRBD2	TGTGCCAGCAGTTTACCGAGGGGACTAGCGGGAGCCGGGGAGCTGTTTTTT	CASSLPRGLAGAGELFF
TRBJ2-1	once	TRBV5-1	NA	TGCGCCAGCAACGGGTTTTCCTACAATGAGCAGTTCTTC	CASNGFSYNEQFF
TRBJ1-4	NA	TRBV5-1	TRBD1	TGCGCCAGCAGCTGGGGGACAGGTCGGTCGAGTGAAAAACTGTTTTTT	CASSWGTGRSSEKLFF
TRBJ2-1	NA	TRBV7-3	NA	TGTGCCAGCAGCGAAGATATTATTAGTGAGCAGTTCTTC	CASSEDIISEQFF
TRBJ1-5	NA	TRBV15	NA	TGTGCCACCAGCAGAGGACACCTCAATCAGCCCCAGCATTTT	CATSRGHLNQPQHF
TRBJ2-1	NA	TRBV7-9	TRBD2	TGTGCCAGCAGCATGGGGACTAGCCCCTACAATGAGCAGTTCTTC	CASSMGTSPYNEQFF
TRBJ2-7	NA	TRBV19	TRBD2	TGTGCCAGTACCACTAGCGGGAGCTCCTACGAGCAGTACTTC	CASTTSGSSYEQYF
TRBJ1-2	NA	TRBV9	NA	TGTGCCAGCAGCGTAGGAAGGGGTGGCTACACCTTC	CASSVGRGGYTF
TRBJ2-7	NA	TRBV27	TRBD1	TGTGCCAGCAGCGGACAGGGGTCTCACGAGCAGTACTTC	CASSGQGSHEQYF
TRBJ1-1	few	TRBV7-2	TRBD1	TGTGCCAGCAGCTTACAGGGGGCCTCTGAAGCTTTCTTT	CASSLQGASEAFF
TRBJ1-2	NA	TRBV3-1/TRBV3-2	NA	TGTGCCAGCAGCCAAGCGGGGAGGGGTTCTAGGGGCTACACCTTC	CASSQAGRGSRGYTF
TRBJ1-2	NA	TRBV4-1	NA	TGCGCCAGCAGCCGGGGCAGCTCAAACTATGGCTACACCTTC	CASSRGSSNYGYTF
TRBJ2-7	NA	TRBV28	TRBD2	TGTGCCAGCAGCTCCCCGACTACTAGCGGGTTGTACGAGCAGTACTTC	CASSSPTTSGLYEQYF
TRBJ2-7	NA	TRBV5-6	NA	TGTGCCAGCACCCTTGGGGCGAGGGGACACTACGAGCAGTACTTC	CASTLGARGHYEQYF
TRBJ1-2	NA	TRBV2	NA	TGTGCCAGCAGTGAAGCGGGGTTCGGCCGGAGGCCCGGTGGCTACACCTTC	CASSEAGFGRRPGGYTF
TRBJ2-3	NA	TRBV19	NA	TGTGCCAGTAGTATGCGGCCTTCCCGGGAAGATACGCAGTATTTT	CASSMRPSREDTQYF